These T cell receptor beta chains were read from a single sample in a study of cytomegalovirus exposure and HLA in healthy donors. TCRdb keeps only in-frame clones here, not all; method: immunoSEQ multiplex PCR. Of more than 80,000 clones in the sample, roughly 82% are singletons; the top ten hold less than 2%. Sequencing was done on a sample of PBMCs. These TCRs come from a man aged 45-65 years in good health and CMV-seronegative. The CDR3 runs from the conserved cysteine through the conserved F or W. Each record gives: D gene, J gene, clone size, V gene, CDR3 protein, CDR3 DNA. D genes are given only for firm matches. Not all rows give a size; the values are once, few, many and, for expanded clones, a class.

>TRBD2|TRBJ2-3|.|TRBV2
CASRDPGLARDTQYF
TGTGCCAGCAGGGACCCGGGACTAGCTAGAGATACGCAGTATTTT
>TRBD1|TRBJ1-2|.|TRBV4-1
CASSPGQGASAKGGYTF
TGCGCCAGCAGCCCCGGACAGGGAGCCTCAGCCAAGGGTGGCTACACCTTC
>.|TRBJ1-3|.|TRBV6-5
CASTDSSGNTIYF
TGTGCCAGCACAGACAGCTCTGGAAACACCATATATTTT
>.|TRBJ2-3|.|TRBV19
CASSTYLKTSTDTQYF
TGTGCCAGTAGTACGTACCTGAAAACTAGCACAGATACGCAGTATTTT
>.|TRBJ1-5|few|TRBV7-2
CASSQSNQPQHF
TGTGCCAGCAGCCAGAGCAATCAGCCCCAGCATTTT
>.|TRBJ1-3|.|TRBV2
CASSEDFVSGNTIYF
TGTGCCAGCAGTGAAGACTTTGTCTCTGGAAACACCATATATTTT
>TRBD1|TRBJ2-1|once|TRBV5-6
CASRPHTPGTGEVEQFF
TGTGCCAGCAGGCCTCACACACCCGGGACAGGGGAGGTTGAGCAGTTCTTC
>.|TRBJ1-1|.|TRBV11-3
CASSYIGETEAFF
TGTGCCAGCAGCTATATAGGGGAAACTGAAGCTTTCTTT
>.|TRBJ1-2|.|TRBV2
CATRSQGANYGYTF
TGTGCCACTAGATCACAGGGTGCTAACTATGGCTACACCTTC
>.|TRBJ1-4|.|TRBV28
CASSLAGWRGRNEKLFF
TGTGCCAGCAGTTTAGCAGGGTGGAGAGGTCGTAATGAAAAACTGTTTTTT
>.|TRBJ1-2|.|TRBV5-4
CASSLERRGLANYGYTF
TGTGCCAGCAGCTTGGAGAGGAGGGGCCTTGCTAACTATGGCTACACCTTC
>TRBD1|TRBJ1-5|.|TRBV28
CASTPTGAPTRGQPQHF
TGTGCCAGCACACCGACAGGGGCTCCTACGCGAGGACAGCCCCAGCATTTT
>TRBD1|TRBJ1-1|.|TRBV30
CAWGTGGLAFF
TGTGCCTGGGGGACAGGTGGGTTGGCTTTCTTT
>.|TRBJ1-5|once|TRBV19
CASTNLKTGRNQPQHF
TGTGCCAGTACCAACCTCAAGACAGGCCGCAATCAGCCCCAGCATTTT
>TRBD1|TRBJ1-6|.|TRBV28
CASTPGTGLFSPLHF
TGTGCCAGCACCCCGGGGACAGGCTTATTTTCACCCCTCCACTTT
>TRBD1|TRBJ1-6|.|TRBV10-3
CAIGGTAISPLHF
TGTGCCATCGGCGGGACAGCTATTTCACCCCTCCACTTT
>.|TRBJ1-6|.|TRBV11-2
CASSLDPRANSPLHF
TGTGCCAGCAGCTTAGACCCCAGGGCCAATTCACCCCTCCACTTT
>TRBD1|TRBJ2-5|.|TRBV5-5
CASSGTGGGETQYF
TGTGCCAGCAGCGGGACAGGGGGTGGGGAGACCCAGTACTTC
>.|TRBJ1-6|.|TRBV9
CASSHEGSPLHF
TGTGCCAGCAGCCACGAGGGTTCACCCCTCCACTTT
>.|TRBJ2-7|.|TRBV6-1
CASRPIRERTYEQYF
TGTGCCAGCAGGCCTATCCGGGAAAGAACCTACGAGCAGTACTTC
>.|TRBJ2-5|.|TRBV6-1
CASMHPTGVQETQYF
TGTGCCAGCATGCACCCGACAGGAGTACAAGAGACCCAGTACTTC
>.|TRBJ2-2|.|TRBV6-6
CASSYSGQNTGELFF
TGTGCCAGCAGTTACTCGGGGCAGAACACCGGGGAGCTGTTTTTT
>.|TRBJ2-2|few|TRBV6-5
CASSYSRQGTGELFF
TGTGCCAGCAGTTACTCTCGGCAGGGCACCGGGGAGCTGTTTTTT